Shown below are 16 T cell receptor beta chains from a single sample sequenced in a study of CD8 T cells in Susac syndrome (dated by TCRdb to between 2017 and 2020). Library preparation used the immunoSEQ multiplex PCR assay. RNA was extracted using the RNeasy kit, and roughly 0.5 to 1 microgram was reverse transcribed with random hexamers. TCRdb reprocessing: public reads trimmed at Q25 with fastp, clones called with MiXCR, in-frame beta chains kept. Under each unique CDR3 protein, matching rows form one entry showing the most common genes and DNA. This sample gives under 90,000 distinct CDR3 sequences in total; roughly 91% of them show up just once. The ten largest clones capture roughly 0.5% of the sample. Sequencing used CD4+ T cells from PBMCs. All receptors come from a human donor with Susac syndrome.

This chain joins TRBV24-1 and TRBJ2-2; 13 nucleotides align to TRBD2. V shed 6 bases, J shed 5 bases, and the junction held 5 bases outside the gene matches. Germline CDR1 and CDR2: KGHDR and SFDVKD. The CDR3 sequence is 16 residues long. For the CDR3, the DNA is TGTGCCACCAGTTCTGCGACTAGCGGGAGGACCGGGGAGCTGTTTTTT. This codes for CATSSATSGRTGELFF.

This rearrangement joins TRBV5-1 to TRBJ2-1, with 7 bases fitting TRBD2. CDR1 and CDR2 (germline): SGHRS, YFSETQ. The CDR3 has 16 residues. Trimming at V came to 1 base and at J to 4 bases, leaving 8 bases not matched to a gene. CDR3 sequence: CASSLQTRTSYNEQFF. The CDR3 DNA follows: TGCGCCAGCAGCTTGCAGACAAGGACTAGTTACAATGAGCAGTTCTTC. Using reference TRBV5-1 and TRBJ2-1 for the parts outside the CDR3, the full variable domain is KAGVTQTPRYLIKTRGQQVTLSCSPISGHRSVSWYQQTPGQGLQFLFEYFSETQRNKGNFPGRFSGRQFSNSRSEMNVSTLELGDSALYLCASSLQTRTSYNEQFFGPGTRLTVL.

The V and J genes are TRBV3-1 and TRBJ2-1; 9 nucleotides line up with TRBD2. V lost 4 bases to trimming and J lost 6 bases; unmatched junction nucleotides: 10. This CDR3 region has 16 residues. CDR1 and CDR2 from the germline V gene are LGHDT and YNNKEL (reference sequence). The DNA of the CDR3 is TGTGCCAGCAGCCTTTCCCCGGGACTAGCCGGCAATGAGCAGTTCTTC. It codes for CASSLSPGLAGNEQFF.

The rearrangement links TRBV11-2 to TRBJ1-5, with D maybe TRBD1 (5 bases). Per the germline V gene, CDR1 is SGHAT and CDR2 is FQNNGV. V was trimmed by 1 base and J by 6 bases, leaving 10 bases between them. CDR3 length: 14 residues. CDR3 region: CASSLGGVGQPQHF. The CDR3 DNA reads as TGTGCCAGCAGCTTAGGGGGGGTGGGTCAGCCCCAGCATTTT.

This chain connects TRBV6-1 to TRBJ2-1; D not certain. V was trimmed by 3 bases and J by 2 bases, leaving 5 bases between them. The CDR3 is made up of 13 amino acids. The V gene's germline CDR1 is MNHNS and CDR2 SASEGT. The CDR3: CASSEDTYNEQFF. The CDR3 DNA reads TGTGCCAGCAGTGAGGATACCTACAATGAGCAGTTCTTC.

This chain uses TRBV5-1 with TRBJ1-4, with D possibly TRBD1 on 6 matching bases. Between the trimmed V and J ends, which lost 3 bases and 4 bases, there was a span of 10 bases. Looked up from germline, CDR1 is SGHRS and CDR2 is YFSETQ. The CDR3 runs to 14 residues. The CDR3 DNA reads TGCGCCAGCAGCTCGGACAGCAGTAATGAAAAACTGTTTTTT. It specifies CASSSDSSNEKLFF.

CDR3 nucleotides: TGTGCCAGCAGCAAGCTCGCTAGCGCAGATACGCAGTATTTT. Translation: CASSKLASADTQYF. V gene TRBV9 combines with J gene TRBJ2-3; tentatively, D is TRBD2 (6 bases). The V end lost 4 bases, the J end lost 4 bases, and 13 bases lay between the germline ends. The CDR3 consists of 14 residues. Germline-derived CDR1 and CDR2 are SGDLS and YYNGEE.

This chain connects TRBV15 to TRBJ1-1, with 7 bases identical to TRBD1. Germline assignment: CDR1 LNHNV and CDR2 YYDKDF (reference sequence). The V and J ends lost 4 bases and 4 bases, in that order; junction bases with no gene match: 9. There are 15 residues in the CDR3. CDR3 amino acids: CATSTLQGMGTEAFF. As DNA, the CDR3 is TGTGCCACCAGCACTTTACAGGGGATGGGCACTGAAGCTTTCTTT.

The V call is TRBV27, the J call TRBJ2-3; D unclear. Trimming removed 3 bases from V and 0 bases from J, with 10 bases in between. The CDR3 has 15 residues. Germline V gene data show CDR1 as MNHEY and CDR2 as SMNVEV (reference sequence). This CDR3 is CASSLARISTDTQYF. The CDR3 region has the DNA TGTGCCAGCAGTTTGGCGCGGATCAGCACAGATACGCAGTATTTT.

This chain links TRBV7-3 with TRBJ1-1; possibly TRBD1 for D (5 bases). V was clipped by 5 bases and J by 4 bases, with 17 bases between them. Per germline, CDR1 SGHTA and CDR2 FQGTGA. This CDR3 comprises 15 residues. Written as DNA, the CDR3 is TGTGCCAGCAGCCTCACCCCCCAGGGTGTCACTGAAGCTTTCTTT. It specifies CASSLTPQGVTEAFF.

The chain employs TRBV7-6 and TRBJ2-1, with TRBD2 as a possible D gene (6 bases). The V end lost 7 bases, the J end lost 8 bases, and 21 bases lay between the germline ends. This CDR3 has 15 amino acids. Per germline, CDR1 SGHVS and CDR2 FNYEAQ. The chain's CDR3 is CASTPMRATSHEQFF. The CDR3 region has the DNA TGTGCCAGCACTCCTATGAGGGCTACTAGCCATGAGCAGTTCTTC.

This chain links TRBV6-1 with TRBJ2-3; D remains ambiguous. The CDR3 has 13 residues. Trimming shortened V by 4 bases and J by 6 bases, and 11 bases separated the two germline ends. CDR1 and CDR2 from the germline V gene are MNHNS and SASEGT. The CDR3 here is CASSVRLRDTQYF. The CDR3 DNA reads as TGTGCCAGCAGTGTGCGGTTGAGGGATACGCAGTATTTT.

This chain links TRBV27 with TRBJ2-7; 7 nucleotides agree with TRBD2. Germline V gene lookup returns CDR1 MNHEY and CDR2 SMNVEV (reference sequence). The CDR3 is 13 residues long. After removal of 4 bases from V and 2 bases from J, the junction contained 2 bases not matched to a gene. As DNA, the CDR3 is TGTGCCAGCAGTTCGGGACTACCCTACGAGCAGTACTTC. Its protein product is CASSSGLPYEQYF.

This clonotype was counted once. Written as DNA, the CDR3 is TGTGCCACCAGTGACACTAGCGGGAATTGGTATGAGCAGTTCTTC. Amino acid sequence: CATSDTSGNWYEQFF. The chain recombines TRBV24-1 with TRBJ2-1; 10 bases agree with TRBD2. The CDR3 contains 15 residues. Germline trimming cut 4 bases from V and 8 bases from J; bases unmatched to any gene: 7. The V gene's germline CDR1 is KGHDR and CDR2 SFDVKD.

The gene calls are TRBV20-1 and TRBJ2-1, with TRBD2 identical over 12 bases. CDR1 and CDR2 from the germline V gene are DFQATT and SNEGSKA (reference sequence). The J segment lost 7 bases and the V segment lost 3 bases, leaving 1 base of the junction unmatched. The CDR3 loop spans 13 amino acids. CDR3 in amino acids: CSARLAGGNEQFF. The DNA of the CDR3 is TGCAGTGCTAGGCTAGCGGGGGGGAATGAGCAGTTCTTC.

J is TRBJ2-5 and V is TRBV20-1; D perhaps matches TRBD1 (7 bases). V lost 4 bases and J lost 5, with 23 bases in between. The length of the CDR3 is 16 residues. From germline, CDR1 is DFQATT and CDR2 SNEGSKA (reference sequence). The CDR3 loop is CSAIGLNRGGLETQYF. For the CDR3, the DNA is TGCAGTGCTATCGGGCTCAACAGGGGAGGCTTGGAGACCCAGTACTTC.